This passage covers 29 T cell receptor beta chains from one sample sequenced in a study of blood T cell repertoires in COVID-19 (dated by TCRdb to the early 2020s). To prepare the library, the immunoSEQ multiplex PCR assay was applied. TCRdb re-hosts the immuneACCESS table, in-frame sequences only. Its copies lack some clones; in the studies checked, an unresolved V gene accounts for under half of them, and the cause for the rest is not known. The sample data list about 200,000 clones, and 84% of these were observed just once. The ten largest clones represent less than 20% of the sample. The sample comprised peripheral blood. The receptors derive from a human donor in a cohort sampled during active COVID-19.

This clone has a count of ten or more. The rearrangement links TRBV30 to TRBJ2-3; a possible D gene is TRBD2 (6 bases). Germline CDR1 and CDR2: GTSNPN and SVGIG (reference sequence). This CDR3 is built from 14 residues. V was clipped by 5 bases and J by 0 bases, with 12 bases between them. The chain's CDR3 is CAWAPGLSTDTQYF. CDR3 bases: TGTGCCTGGGCCCCGGGACTTAGCACAGATACGCAGTATTTT. Together with reference TRBV30 and TRBJ2-3, the CDR3 gives the full variable domain: SQTIHQWPATLVQPVGSPLSLECTVEGTSNPNLYWYRQAAGRGLQLLFYSVGIGQISSEVPQNLSASRPQDRQFILSSKKLLLSDSGFYLCAWAPGLSTDTQYFGPGTRLTVL.

The V call is TRBV29-1, the J call TRBJ2-3; D may be TRBD1 (6 bases). Trimming took 4 bases from V and 1 from J, leaving 12 bases between them. The CDR3 is 14 residues long. Germline values: CDR1 SQVTM, CDR2 ANQGSEA. The CDR3 is CSVVPQGRTDTQYF. Written as DNA, the CDR3 is TGCAGCGTTGTTCCGCAGGGGCGCACAGATACGCAGTATTTT.

The chain joins TRBV7-9 to TRBJ1-4; TRBD1 aligns across 7 bases. The V gene's germline CDR1 is SEHNR and CDR2 FQNEAQ (reference sequence). V was clipped by 2 bases and J by 2 bases; unmatched bases: 5. The CDR3 runs to 16 residues. The CDR3 here is CASSLPRGHTNEKLFF. CDR3 bases: TGTGCCAGCAGCTTACCGAGGGGGCACACTAATGAAAAACTGTTTTTT.

The chain has TRBV4-2 and TRBJ1-2; D gene uncertain. V was trimmed by 0 bases and J by 8 bases, leaving 22 bases between them. The V gene's germline CDR1 is LGHNA and CDR2 YNFKEQ. This CDR3 has 17 residues. The CDR3 is CASSQDVGNVEGIGYTF. The CDR3 DNA is TGTGCCAGCAGCCAAGATGTAGGAAATGTGGAGGGAATCGGCTACACCTTC.

V usage is TRBV7-6 and J usage is TRBJ2-2; D is possibly TRBD1 (6 bases). Germline V gene lookup returns CDR1 SGHVS and CDR2 FNYEAQ. The germline V and J ends were trimmed by 2 bases and 8 bases, with 27 bases remaining between them. The length of the CDR3 is 19 residues. The CDR3 region has the DNA TGTGCCAGCAGCTTAATTCCCCCCCCCACGTCAGGGACACCGGGGGAGCTGTTTTTT. Its translation is CASSLIPPPTSGTPGELFF.

V is TRBV19 and J is TRBJ2-5, with TRBD2 matching over 13 bases. There are 17 residues in the CDR3. CDR1 LNHDA and CDR2 SQIVND come from the germline V gene (reference sequence). J was trimmed by 4 bases and V by 5 bases; bases with no gene match: 10. The CDR3 DNA sequence: TGTGCCAGTAGTCCCCAACTAGCGGGGGGGCCTGGAGAGACCCAGTACTTC. It specifies CASSPQLAGGPGETQYF.

This sequence joins TRBV9 and TRBJ1-2; D gene unclear. V gave up 0 bases and J gave up 4 bases, with 10 bases separating them. The CDR3 is 14 amino acids. Germline V lookup: CDR1 SGDLS, CDR2 YYNGEE. The CDR3 nucleotides read TGTGCCAGCAGCGTAGGAATAGGGAGCTATGGCTACACCTTC. The encoded protein is CASSVGIGSYGYTF.

J is TRBJ1-2 and V is TRBV19; TRBD1 aligns across 9 bases. V trimming: 6 bases; J trimming: 2 bases; junction bases outside the gene matches: 7. CDR1 and CDR2 from the germline V gene are LNHDA and SQIVND (reference sequence). The CDR3 extends over 15 amino acids. The CDR3 loop is CASSLGTGRNYGYTF. The CDR3 DNA reads TGTGCCAGTAGCCTCGGGACAGGGAGGAACTATGGCTACACCTTC. Drawing the rest from reference TRBV19 and TRBJ1-2, the complete variable domain is DGGITQSPKYLFRKEGQNVTLSCEQNLNHDAMYWYRQDPGQGLRLIYYSQIVNDFQKGDIAEGYSVSREKKESFPLTVTSAQKNPTAFYLCASSLGTGRNYGYTFGSGTRLTVV.

The chain carries TRBV2 and TRBJ2-3; the D is unclear. The CDR3 consists of 14 residues. Trimming removed 7 bases from V and 0 bases from J, with 11 bases in between. Germline lookup yields CDR1 SNHLY and CDR2 FYNNEI. CDR3 amino acids: CASIFRPSTDTQYF. CDR3 DNA sequence: TGTGCCAGCATCTTCAGGCCGAGCACAGATACGCAGTATTTT.

This chain joins TRBV11-1 and TRBJ2-5; perhaps TRBD2 as D (6 bases). The length of the CDR3 is 13 residues. Trimming shortened V by 5 bases and J by 7 bases, and 14 bases separated the two germline ends. Germline V gives CDR1 SGHAT, CDR2 FQDESV (reference sequence). The DNA of the CDR3 is TGTGCCAGCAGCACGGGACTGCAAAGGACCCAGTACTTC. Translating gives CASSTGLQRTQYF.

This chain links TRBV19 with TRBJ1-1; D ambiguous. This CDR3 comprises 14 residues. Germline V gives CDR1 LNHDA, CDR2 SQIVND (reference sequence). V was cut by 9 bases and J by 1 base, with 15 bases left in between. The CDR3 region has the DNA TGTGCCAGCATCACAAAGGGAGCGAACACTGAAGCTTTCTTT. It translates to CASITKGANTEAFF. The full variable domain, its missing parts supplied by reference TRBV19 and TRBJ1-1, is DGGITQSPKYLFRKEGQNVTLSCEQNLNHDAMYWYRQDPGQGLRLIYYSQIVNDFQKGDIAEGYSVSREKKESFPLTVTSAQKNPTAFYLCASITKGANTEAFFGQGTRLTVV.

On this clone: Being one base from a much bigger clone, this may be a read error. V gene TRBV3-1 (or the pseudogene TRBV3-2) combines with J gene TRBJ1-2; 8 bases are shared with TRBD1. Germline CDR1 LGHDT, CDR2 YNNKEL (reference sequence). V gave up 4 bases and J gave up 4 bases; unmatched junction bases: 2. The CDR3 has 13 residues. For the CDR3, the DNA is TGTGCCAGCAGCCCCGGGACAGGCTATGGCTACACCTTC. Residues: CASSPGTGYGYTF.

The chain is built from TRBV7-6 and TRBJ1-2; 7 nucleotides align to TRBD1. CDR3 size: 16 residues. The germline CDR1 and CDR2 sequences are SGHVS and FNYEAQ. V shed 6 bases, J shed 2 bases, and the junction held 12 bases outside the gene matches. As DNA, the CDR3 is TGTGCCAGCAGTCGAGGCGAATGGACAGGCAACTATGGCTACACCTTC. Translated: CASSRGEWTGNYGYTF.

The chain has TRBV20-1 and TRBJ2-1; TRBD2 might be the D (5 bases). Germline values: CDR1 DFQATT, CDR2 SNEGSKA (reference sequence). The CDR3 has 11 residues. The V end lost 0 bases, the J end lost 10 bases, and 7 bases lay between the germline ends. CDR3 in amino acids: CSARERREQFF. CDR3 sequence (DNA): TGCAGTGCTAGAGAGCGGAGGGAGCAGTTCTTC.

The genes are TRBV3-1 (or the pseudogene TRBV3-2) and TRBJ2-1, with 12 nucleotides matching TRBD2. Germline trimming cut 0 bases from V and 12 bases from J; bases unmatched to any gene: 9. This CDR3 is built from 16 residues. Germline V gene data show CDR1 as LGHDT and CDR2 as YNNKEL (reference sequence). The CDR3 nucleotides read TGTGCCAGCAGCCAAGATGCTAGCGGGAGGGCCGATAGGCAGTTCTTC. This gives the protein CASSQDASGRADRQFF.

DNA of the CDR3: TGTGCCAGCAGGCATACAGGGGACACGCAGTATTTT. Protein sequence: CASRHTGDTQYF. The chain has TRBV28 and TRBJ2-3; 7 bases match TRBD1. The CDR3 is 12 residues long. Germline CDR1 and CDR2: MDHEN and SYDVKM. The V segment lost 6 bases and the J segment 9 bases; nucleotides outside the gene matches: 6.

The J gene is TRBJ2-7, the V gene TRBV15; 14 bases agree with TRBD2. CDR3 length: 16 amino acids. The germline CDR1 and CDR2 sequences are LNHNV and YYDKDF (reference sequence). V lost 3 bases, J lost 2 bases, and 3 bases stayed unmatched. The CDR3 DNA reads TGTGCCACCAGCAGGGCGGGACTAGCGGGGGCCTACGAGCAGTACTTC. This translates into CATSRAGLAGAYEQYF. The variable domain in full, completed from reference TRBV15 and TRBJ2-7, reads DAMVIQNPRYQVTQFGKPVTLSCSQTLNHNVMYWYQQKSSQAPKLLFHYYDKDFNNEADTPDNFQSRRPNTSFCFLDIRSPGLGDTAMYLCATSRAGLAGAYEQYFGPGTRLTVT.

This chain joins TRBV2 and TRBJ2-7; weak D call: TRBD2 (5 bases). Trimming took off 6 bases at V and 3 bases at J, with 15 bases between the two ends. This CDR3 comprises 14 residues. The germline V gene encodes CDR1 SNHLY and CDR2 FYNNEI. CDR3 amino acids: CASRALVLGYEQYF. The CDR3, as DNA: TGTGCCAGCAGAGCACTAGTTTTGGGCTACGAGCAGTACTTC.

The J gene is TRBJ2-5, the V gene TRBV7-2; 9 positions match TRBD2. Trimming removed 1 base from V and 5 bases from J; junction bases left unmatched: 8. Per germline, CDR1 SGHTA and CDR2 FQGNSA. The CDR3 loop spans 16 amino acids. CDR3 in amino acids: CASSLDLAGGRETQYF. The CDR3 DNA is TGTGCCAGCAGCTTAGACTTGGCGGGGGGGCGGGAGACCCAGTACTTC.

This chain uses TRBV5-4 with TRBJ2-7; TRBD1 matches at 9 bases. CDR3 size: 14 residues. Germline V CDR1 and CDR2: SGHNT, YYREEE (reference sequence). The trim removed 4 bases at V and 6 bases at J, leaving 8 bases unmatched. The CDR3 bases are TGTGCCAGCAGCGTGGGACAGGGCTTCCGCGAGCAGTACTTC. This codes for CASSVGQGFREQYF. The complete variable domain, with remaining parts taken from reference TRBV5-4 and TRBJ2-7, reads ETGVTQSPTHLIKTRGQQVTLRCSSQSGHNTVSWYQQALGQGPQFIFQYYREEENGRGNFPPRFSGLQFPNYSSELNVNALELDDSALYLCASSVGQGFREQYFGPGTRLTVT.

Here the CDR3 DNA reads TGTGCCAGCAGCCGGACGGGAAGCTCCTACAATGAGCAGTTCTTC. Translation: CASSRTGSSYNEQFF. The chain joins TRBV5-4 to TRBJ2-1; TRBD2 is a possible D gene (5 bases). Germline assignment: CDR1 SGHNT and CDR2 YYREEE (reference sequence). This CDR3 spans 15 amino acids. The V end lost 4 bases, the J end lost 0 bases, and 11 bases lay between the germline ends.

The V and J genes are TRBV11-2 and TRBJ1-2; 8 nucleotides line up with TRBD1. V shed 5 bases, J shed 8 bases, and the junction held 13 bases outside the gene matches. Per the germline V gene, CDR1 is SGHAT and CDR2 is FQNNGV. CDR3 length: 15 residues. CDR3 nucleotides: TGTGCCAGCAGCGCTACGAACCAGGGGGCGGGAGGCTACACCTTC. Translating gives CASSATNQGAGGYTF.

This chain joins TRBV10-3 and TRBJ1-2; unclear D gene. V was trimmed by 4 bases and J by 5 bases, leaving 14 bases between them. From germline, CDR1 is ENHRY and CDR2 SYGVKD. This CDR3 has 14 residues. CDR3 in amino acids: CAISVSSDWYGYTF. The CDR3 DNA is TGTGCCATCAGTGTTAGCTCAGATTGGTATGGCTACACCTTC.

The V call is TRBV28, the J call TRBJ1-1; 7 nucleotides align to TRBD1. V trimming: 8 bases; J trimming: 3 bases; junction bases outside the gene matches: 15. The CDR3 extends over 16 amino acids. Per germline, CDR1 MDHEN and CDR2 SYDVKM. The CDR3 sequence: CASGIYNRGLDTEAFF. CDR3 in DNA: TGTGCCAGCGGAATCTATAATAGGGGGCTTGACACTGAAGCTTTCTTT.

The J gene is TRBJ1-5, the V gene TRBV21-1; the DNA was not used to check the table's D call, TRBD1. TRBV21-1 is an annotated pseudogene. The CDR3 is made up of 13 amino acids. The CDR3 DNA reads as TGTGCCAGCAGGAACAGGGGAAATCAGCCCCAGCATTTT. This codes for CASRNRGNQPQHF.

The chain's CDR3 is CASSYFRGYGEQYF. DNA for the CDR3: TGTGCCAGCAGTTATTTTAGAGGGTATGGGGAGCAGTACTTC. The chain is built from TRBV6-5 and TRBJ2-7; D is perhaps TRBD2 (5 bases). The germline V gene has CDR1 MNHEY and CDR2 SVGAGI. There are 14 residues in the CDR3. V lost 3 bases, J lost 7 bases, and 16 bases lay in between.

This clone was observed a few times. The chain links TRBV27 to TRBJ2-2, with 7 bases aligning to TRBD2. This CDR3 contains 18 residues. The germline V gene has CDR1 MNHEY and CDR2 SMNVEV (reference sequence). Losses at the gene ends were 3 bases for V and 1 base for J; bases not matched to a gene: 11. The CDR3 loop is CASSFRRPLAENTGELFF. CDR3 DNA: TGTGCCAGCAGTTTTCGCAGGCCGCTAGCGGAGAACACCGGGGAGCTGTTTTTT.

V usage is TRBV5-1 and J usage is TRBJ1-2; D is undetermined. The ends were cut back, 2 bases at V and 4 bases at J, with 18 bases in the middle. Germline V gives CDR1 SGHRS, CDR2 YFSETQ. The CDR3 runs to 16 residues. As DNA, the CDR3 is TGCGCCAGCAGCTTAGGAACGAGGCCCGGTAGCTATGGCTACACCTTC. Protein: CASSLGTRPGSYGYTF.

The chain employs TRBV6-1 and TRBJ1-6; 7 bases map to TRBD1. The CDR3 sequence is 17 residues long. Germline lookup yields CDR1 MNHNS and CDR2 SASEGT. V gave up 2 bases and J gave up 2 bases; unmatched junction bases: 6. The CDR3: CASSERGQPAYNSPLHF. Written as DNA, the CDR3 is TGTGCCAGCAGTGAAAGGGGACAGCCAGCCTATAATTCACCCCTCCACTTT.